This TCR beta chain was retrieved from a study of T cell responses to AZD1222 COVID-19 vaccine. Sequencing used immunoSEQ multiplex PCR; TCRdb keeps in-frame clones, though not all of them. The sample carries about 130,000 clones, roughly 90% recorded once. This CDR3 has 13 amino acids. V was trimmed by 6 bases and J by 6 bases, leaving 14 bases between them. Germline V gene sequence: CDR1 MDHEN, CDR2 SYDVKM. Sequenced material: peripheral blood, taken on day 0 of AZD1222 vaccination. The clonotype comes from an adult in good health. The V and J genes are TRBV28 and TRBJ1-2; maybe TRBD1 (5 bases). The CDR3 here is CASRGRREHGYTF. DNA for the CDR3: TGTGCCAGCAGGGGACGTAGGGAACATGGCTACACCTTC.